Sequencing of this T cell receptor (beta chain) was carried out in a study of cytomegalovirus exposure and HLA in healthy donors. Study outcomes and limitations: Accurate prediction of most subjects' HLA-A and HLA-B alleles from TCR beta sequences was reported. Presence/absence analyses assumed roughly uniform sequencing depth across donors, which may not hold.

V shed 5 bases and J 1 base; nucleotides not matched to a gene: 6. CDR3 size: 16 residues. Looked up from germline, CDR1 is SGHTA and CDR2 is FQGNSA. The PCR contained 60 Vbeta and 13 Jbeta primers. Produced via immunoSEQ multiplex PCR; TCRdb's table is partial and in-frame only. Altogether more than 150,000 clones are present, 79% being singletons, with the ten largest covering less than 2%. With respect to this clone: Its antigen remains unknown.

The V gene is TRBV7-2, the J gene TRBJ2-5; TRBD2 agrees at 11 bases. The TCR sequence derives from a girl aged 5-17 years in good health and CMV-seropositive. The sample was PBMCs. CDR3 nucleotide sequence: TGTGCCAGCAGCCGCCGACTAGCGGGATCCCAAGAGACCCAGTACTTC. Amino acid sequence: CASSRRLAGSQETQYF. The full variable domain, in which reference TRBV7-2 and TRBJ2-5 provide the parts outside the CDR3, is GAGVSQSPSNKVTEKGKDVELRCDPISGHTALYWYRQSLGQGLEFLIYFQGNSAPDKSGLPSDRFSAERTGGSVSTLTIQRTQQEDSAVYLCASSRRLAGSQETQYFGPGTRLLVL.